A selection of T cell receptor beta chains follows, all from one sample in a study of human T cells and chemical hapten exposure. In TCRdb, the RACE reads were re-called with MiXCR into one record per CDR3 protein. The table has 95,000 to 150,000 distinct CDR3 sequences, about an eighth seen once. The sequenced sample was whole blood, obtained in connection with sensitization to the hapten diphenylcyclopropenone (DPC). The receptors stem from a man aged 18 to 29 with alopecia areata. Some clones in this sample may be carry-over from other donors' samples. The CDR3 runs from the conserved cysteine through the conserved F or W. A D gene is named only where the DNA matches it firmly. Expanded clones get a size class; other rows say once, few or many, or leave the size out.

>TRBJ1-1|-|-|TRBV20-1
CSATRPGGGMNTEAFF
TGCAGTGCCACCCGCCCCGGGGGAGGTATGAACACTGAAGCTTTCTTT
>TRBJ1-2|-|-|TRBV27
CASSSNYGYTF
TGTGCCAGCAGTTCGAACTATGGCTACACCTTC
>TRBJ1-5|few|-|TRBV20-1
CSARDIAGYQPQHF
TGCAGTGCTAGAGATATCGCAGGCTATCAGCCCCAGCATTTT
>TRBJ2-7|-|TRBD2|TRBV6-5
CASSSLGLAGSWFSYEQYF
TGTGCCAGCAGTTCCTTGGGACTAGCGGGCTCATGGTTCTCCTACGAGCAGTACTTC
>TRBJ2-7|-|TRBD1|TRBV20-1
CSARATGVGEQYF
TGCAGTGCTAGAGCCACAGGGGTTGGCGAGCAGTACTTC
>TRBJ1-6|few|-|TRBV5-1
CASRGRNSPLHF
TGCGCCAGCAGGGGACGGAATTCACCCCTCCACTTT
>TRBJ1-1|-|-|TRBV11-1
CASSGLPGQMNTEAFF
TGTGCCAGCAGCGGGCTCCCGGGGCAGATGAACACTGAAGCTTTCTTT
>TRBJ2-1|few|-|TRBV13
CASSLGGRVNEQFF
TGTGCCAGCAGCTTAGGTGGCAGGGTGAATGAGCAGTTCTTC
>TRBJ1-1|-|-|TRBV5-6
CASRNQGLPPPEAFF
TGTGCCAGCAGAAACCAGGGGCTCCCTCCCCCTGAAGCTTTCTTT
>TRBJ2-5|once|TRBD1|TRBV7-2
CASSLAWDSRETQYF
TGTGCCAGCAGCTTAGCGTGGGACAGTAGAGAGACCCAGTACTTC
>TRBJ1-3|-|-|TRBV3-1
CASSQEGNTIYF
TGTGCCAGCAGCCAAGAGGGGAACACCATATATTTT
>TRBJ1-1|-|-|TRBV2
CASIRRESNTEAFF
TGTGCCAGCATTAGGCGGGAATCGAACACTGAAGCTTTCTTT
>TRBJ2-7|few|-|TRBV20-1
CSARVLATDRYEQYF
TGCAGTGCTAGAGTTCTAGCGACCGACCGGTACGAGCAGTACTTC
>TRBJ2-1|few|TRBD2|TRBV7-2
CASSLVGLLAGRYNEQFF
TGTGCCAGCAGCTTAGTAGGCTTACTAGCGGGGCGATACAATGAGCAGTTCTTC
>TRBJ2-2|-|-|TRBV20-1
CSASRGLTGELFF
TGCAGTGCTAGCCGGGGGCTCACCGGGGAGCTGTTTTTT
>TRBJ2-7|many|-|TRBV5-1
CASSLGGGGYEQYF
TGCGCCAGCAGCCTGGGCGGAGGGGGGTACGAGCAGTACTTC
>TRBJ1-1|few|-|TRBV29-1
CSQETGNTEAFF
TGCAGCCAGGAGACGGGGAACACTGAAGCTTTCTTT
>TRBJ1-2|-|-|TRBV7-2
CASSLAVANYGYTF
TGTGCCAGCAGCTTAGCCGTAGCTAACTATGGCTACACCTTC
>TRBJ1-6|few|TRBD1|TRBV3-1
CASSQGQGFGNSPLHF
TGTGCCAGCAGCCAAGGACAGGGGTTCGGAAATTCACCCCTCCACTTT
>TRBJ2-5|few|-|TRBV5-1
CASSGGLGETQYF
TGCGCCAGCAGCGGGGGGTTAGGAGAGACCCAGTACTTC
>TRBJ2-3|few|TRBD1|TRBV11-2
CASSLAQGAGDTQYF
TGTGCCAGCAGCCTGGCTCAGGGGGCAGGCGATACGCAGTATTTT
>TRBJ1-1|-|-|TRBV6-1
CASSGKVWASFMNTEAFF
TGTGCCAGCAGTGGGAAGGTCTGGGCATCGTTTATGAACACTGAAGCTTTCTTT
>TRBJ1-6|few|-|TRBV12-3/TRBV12-4
CASSLGRTNSPLHF
TGTGCCAGCAGTTTGGGGCGGACGAATTCACCCCTCCACTTT